The 29 T cell receptor beta chains below come from one sample, sequenced in a study of PD-L1 blockade in urothelial cancer. Specified time point: pretreatment peripheral blood. Using immunoSEQ multiplex PCR, the repertoire was profiled, and TCRdb retains in-frame clones only, with some absent. Here the sample spans roughly 120,000 clones, roughly 84% being singletons. Material: PBMCs, obtained around atezolizumab (anti-PD-L1) treatment. The receptors were gathered from a man aged 50 to 60 with urothelial cancer.

CDR3 residues: CASALRDRGTYEQYF. The CDR3 DNA reads as TGTGCCAGCGCCTTGCGGGACAGGGGCACCTACGAGCAGTACTTC. J is TRBJ2-7 and V is TRBV5-6, with 10 bases lining up with TRBD1. The CDR3 covers 15 residues. V lost 7 bases, J lost 2 bases, and 9 bases stayed unmatched. Germline V gene data show CDR1 as SGHDT and CDR2 as YYEEEE. Using reference TRBV5-6 and TRBJ2-7 for the parts outside the CDR3, the full variable domain is DAGVTQSPTHLIKTRGQQVTLRCSPKSGHDTVSWYQQALGQGPQFIFQYYEEEERQRGNFPDRFSGHQFPNYSSELNVNALLLGDSALYLCASALRDRGTYEQYFGPGTRLTVT.

The rearrangement links TRBV6-5 to TRBJ2-3, with 11 bases aligning to TRBD1. Germline assignment: CDR1 MNHEY and CDR2 SVGAGI. V lost 10 bases and J lost 4; bases outside the gene matches: 10. The CDR3 length is 15 residues. In DNA, the CDR3 is TGTGCCACCAGAGGACAGGGGGCGCCGTCAGATACGCAGTATTTT. This encodes CATRGQGAPSDTQYF.

V gene TRBV12-1 combines with J gene TRBJ2-7; the table's D call TRBD2 went unverified against the DNA. TRBV12-1 is termed a pseudogene. The CDR3 sequence is 14 residues long. The CDR3 loop is CASRPSAFSYEQYF. In nucleotides, the CDR3 is TGTGCCAGCAGGCCTAGCGCGTTCTCCTACGAGCAGTACTTC.

This chain links TRBV5-1 with TRBJ2-3, with 13 bases aligning to TRBD2. Germline V CDR1 and CDR2: SGHRS, YFSETQ. The CDR3 runs to 15 residues. The ends lost 7 bases at V and 2 bases at J; junction bases unmatched: 4. The CDR3 coding sequence is TGCGCCAGCGGGACTAGCGGGGCCTCCACAGATACGCAGTATTTT. Its protein is CASGTSGASTDTQYF.

The chain links TRBV30 to TRBJ2-1, with D perhaps TRBD1 (5 bases). The V end was cut by 4 bases, the J end by 3 bases, with 10 bases between. The length of the CDR3 is 13 residues. Per the germline V gene, CDR1 is GTSNPN and CDR2 is SVGIG (reference sequence). The CDR3 is CAWMARDYNEQFF. CDR3 coding DNA: TGTGCCTGGATGGCCAGGGACTACAATGAGCAGTTCTTC.

V and J are TRBV2 and TRBJ2-6; D unresolved. CDR1 SNHLY and CDR2 FYNNEI come from the germline V gene. V shed 7 bases and J shed 0 bases, with 13 bases lying between them. The CDR3 totals 16 residues. The CDR3, as DNA: TGTGCCAGCAATGATGGGCCTCGCTCTGGGGCCAACGTCCTGACTTTC. The encoded protein is CASNDGPRSGANVLTF.

V is TRBV5-1 and J is TRBJ1-6; D is undetermined. V was shortened by 4 bases and J by 10 bases, with 18 bases between the two germline ends. There are 15 residues in the CDR3. The V gene's germline CDR1 is SGHRS and CDR2 YFSETQ. Here the CDR3 reads CASSVGDAARSPLHF. CDR3 nucleotides: TGCGCCAGCAGCGTAGGTGACGCGGCCCGATCACCCCTCCACTTT.

The chain joins TRBV4-2 to TRBJ2-3; 9 bases line up with TRBD1. J lost 0 bases, V lost 0 bases, and 4 bases had no gene match. The CDR3 spans 17 residues. CDR1 LGHNA and CDR2 YNFKEQ come from the germline V gene. This CDR3 is CASSQDTGGNSTDTQYF. CDR3 DNA: TGTGCCAGCAGCCAAGATACAGGGGGCAATAGCACAGATACGCAGTATTTT.

CDR3 sequence reads: CAIRGQTNQPQHF. The CDR3 nucleotides read TGTGCCATCAGGGGACAGACCAATCAGCCCCAGCATTTT. The chain joins TRBV10-3 to TRBJ1-5, with 7 bases fitting TRBD1. The ends lost 6 bases at V and 3 bases at J; junction bases unmatched: 2. This CDR3 spans 13 amino acids. Germline lookup yields CDR1 ENHRY and CDR2 SYGVKD.

The genes are TRBV11-2 and TRBJ2-7; 7 bases line up with TRBD1. The CDR3 consists of 16 residues. V was clipped by 1 base and J by 3 bases; unmatched bases: 9. Germline V CDR1 and CDR2: SGHAT, FQNNGV. Here the CDR3 DNA reads TGTGCCAGCAGCTTAGCCTCCGGGACAGCTGTCTACGAGCAGTACTTC. The encoded protein is CASSLASGTAVYEQYF.

The chain combines TRBV19 with TRBJ2-1, with 9 bases that match TRBD2. CDR3 length equals 15 residues. The J segment lost 4 bases and the V segment lost 5 bases, leaving 6 bases of the junction unmatched. In germline, CDR1 is LNHDA, CDR2 SQIVND (reference sequence). CDR3 in DNA: TGTGCCAGTAGTTCGGGACTAGCACCATACAATGAGCAGTTCTTC. Encoded protein: CASSSGLAPYNEQFF.

The chain uses TRBV15 and TRBJ2-7, with D maybe TRBD1 (6 bases). This CDR3 comprises 16 residues. CDR1 and CDR2 from the germline V gene are LNHNV and YYDKDF (reference sequence). Trimming took off 3 bases at V and 0 bases at J, with 15 bases between the two ends. In DNA form, the CDR3 reads TGTGCCACCAGCAGGGAAGGGACAAGGAGCTCCTACGAGCAGTACTTC. This codes for CATSREGTRSSYEQYF.

This rearrangement joins TRBV2 to TRBJ2-1; 7 nucleotides agree with TRBD1. This CDR3 is 13 amino acids long. Germline lookup yields CDR1 SNHLY and CDR2 FYNNEI. Unmatched junction bases numbered 4, after V lost 6 bases and J lost 5 bases. For the CDR3, the DNA is TGTGCCAGCAGGTGGGACAGAAACAATGAGCAGTTCTTC. Translating gives CASRWDRNNEQFF.

Concerning this clone itself: The same CDR3 can be traced to other DNA sequences in this sample. This sequence joins TRBV9 and TRBJ2-1; 9 bases are a match to TRBD2. Germline CDR1 reads SGDLS; CDR2 reads YYNGEE. V was clipped by 3 bases and J by 0 bases; unmatched bases: 1. This CDR3 comprises 15 residues. The CDR3 spells CASSASGISYNEQFF. In nucleotides, the CDR3 is TGTGCCAGCAGCGCTAGCGGGATCTCCTACAATGAGCAGTTCTTC.

The V and J genes are TRBV25-1 and TRBJ2-1; D remains ambiguous. V shed 4 bases and J shed 0 bases, with 10 bases lying between them. This CDR3 has 15 amino acids. Germline CDR1 and CDR2: MGHDK and SYGVNS. CDR3 bases: TGTGCCAGCAGTGGATCCTTGAGCTCCTACAATGAGCAGTTCTTC. The encoded protein is CASSGSLSSYNEQFF.

V gene TRBV5-1 combines with J gene TRBJ1-4; no reliable D call. Germline V gene sequence: CDR1 SGHRS, CDR2 YFSETQ. The CDR3 is made up of 16 amino acids. With 2 bases removed from V and 2 bases from J, the gap between germline ends came to 13 bases. The CDR3 nucleotides are TGCGCCAGCAGCTTAGCTGGGCCGGCGACTAATGAAAAACTGTTTTTT. This translates into CASSLAGPATNEKLFF.

Only one count was recorded for this clone. The V gene is TRBV27, the J gene TRBJ2-5; D is possibly TRBD2 (6 bases). Germline lookup yields CDR1 MNHEY and CDR2 SMNVEV (reference sequence). The CDR3 length is 12 residues. Trimming removed 0 bases at V and 10 bases at J, with 9 bases between. The CDR3 sequence is CASSLSGGRQYF. The CDR3 nucleotides read TGTGCCAGCAGTTTATCGGGGGGACGCCAGTACTTC.

The CDR3 DNA sequence: TGTGCCAGCAGCTTAGATGTTGGCGGGGGGGCGGCTTTCTTT. Protein: CASSLDVGGGAAFF. J is TRBJ1-1 and V is TRBV7-2; D may be TRBD1 (6 bases). The CDR3 consists of 14 residues. Germline CDR1 reads SGHTA; CDR2 reads FQGNSA. Trimming stripped 1 base from V and 11 bases from J, with 17 bases between.

The V gene is TRBV30, the J gene TRBJ1-4; D may be TRBD1 (5 bases). The CDR3 covers 13 residues. Trimming pared 4 bases from V and 7 bases from J, leaving 13 bases between. CDR1 is GTSNPN, CDR2 SVGIG, per germline (reference sequence). The CDR3 bases are TGTGCCTGGAATCCGGGGACTGTTGAAAAACTGTTTTTT. As protein: CAWNPGTVEKLFF.

J is TRBJ2-3 and V is TRBV9, with D perhaps TRBD1 (8 bases). This CDR3 contains 16 residues. Deletions cut 3 bases from V and 4 bases from J, with 18 bases between. Germline CDR1 and CDR2: SGDLS and YYNGEE. As DNA, the CDR3 is TGTGCCAGCAGCGCAACGGGACAGGCGGGAGCAGATACGCAGTATTTT. It specifies CASSATGQAGADTQYF.

A single count supports this clone. J is TRBJ1-5 and V is TRBV2; TRBD1 might be the D (6 bases). V was trimmed by 5 bases and J by 4 bases, leaving 12 bases between them. The CDR3 runs to 14 residues. CDR1 and CDR2 (germline): SNHLY, FYNNEI. Here the CDR3 DNA reads TGTGCCAGCAGTACGACAGGCAAAAATCAGCCCCAGCATTTT. Translating it yields CASSTTGKNQPQHF.

The rearrangement joins TRBV23-1 to TRBJ2-7; 9 bases are shared with TRBD2. TRBV23-1 belongs to the ORF category, with a function that is uncertain. The junction had 4 bases not matched to a gene; V was cut back by 5 bases and J by 2 bases. CDR3 length: 14 residues. The CDR3 nucleotides read TGCGCCAGCAGTGGACTAGCGTTAACCTACGAGCAGTACTTC. This translates into CASSGLALTYEQYF.

The chain uses TRBV4-2 and TRBJ2-3; the match to TRBD2 covers 9 bases. V lost 0 bases, J lost 3 bases, and 4 bases stayed unmatched. This CDR3 has 16 amino acids. The germline V gene encodes CDR1 LGHNA and CDR2 YNFKEQ. The CDR3 region is CASSQDVSGSTDTQYF. As DNA, the CDR3 is TGTGCCAGCAGCCAAGATGTTAGCGGGAGTACAGATACGCAGTATTTT.

This rearrangement joins TRBV2 to TRBJ2-2, with a possible D match to TRBD2 (7 bases). The V gene's germline CDR1 is SNHLY and CDR2 FYNNEI. The CDR3 is made up of 13 amino acids. V gave up 9 bases and J gave up 5 bases, with 13 bases separating them. The CDR3 is CARGGTSTGELFF. Written as DNA, the CDR3 is TGTGCCAGGGGGGGGACAAGTACCGGGGAGCTGTTTTTT. Supplemented by reference TRBV2 and TRBJ2-2, the full variable domain reads EPEVTQTPSHQVTQMGQEVILRCVPISNHLYFYWYRQILGQKVEFLVSFYNNEISEKSEIFDDQFSVERPDGSNFTLKIRSTKLEDSAMYFCARGGTSTGELFFGEGSRLTVL.

This clone was found a few times. V is TRBV6-5 and J is TRBJ2-5; a possible D gene is TRBD1 (5 bases). Germline loops: CDR1 MNHEY, CDR2 SVGAGI. The CDR3 sequence is 12 residues long. Trimming took off 6 bases at V and 8 bases at J, with 13 bases between the two ends. The CDR3 sequence: CASSPDILTQYF. In DNA form, the CDR3 reads TGTGCCAGCAGCCCGGACATCCTTACCCAGTACTTC.

The table lists this clone with a few counts. The V gene is TRBV29-1, the J gene TRBJ1-1, with a tentative D call TRBD1 (6 bases). CDR3 length: 15 residues. Trimming shortened V by 7 bases and J by 2 bases, and 20 bases separated the two germline ends. The germline CDR1 and CDR2 sequences are SQVTM and ANQGSEA. The chain's CDR3 is CSAESYRVRNTEAFF. The CDR3 DNA reads as TGCAGCGCTGAGAGCTACAGGGTTCGAAACACTGAAGCTTTCTTT. Based on the CDR3 plus reference TRBV29-1 and TRBJ1-1, the full variable domain is SAVISQKPSRDICQRGTSLTIQCQVDSQVTMMFWYRQQPGQSLTLIATANQGSEATYESGFVIDKFPISRPNLTFSTLTVSNMSPEDSSIYLCSAESYRVRNTEAFFGQGTRLTVV.

The chain recombines TRBV28 with TRBJ2-1; tentatively, D is TRBD1 (5 bases). Looked up from germline, CDR1 is MDHEN and CDR2 is SYDVKM. This CDR3 comprises 14 residues. Trimming removed 5 bases at V and 1 base at J, with 9 bases between. DNA for the CDR3: TGTGCCAGCAGTCGAGACAGATCCTACAATGAGCAGTTCTTC. As protein: CASSRDRSYNEQFF.

The V call is TRBV20-1, the J call TRBJ2-5; D possibly corresponds to TRBD2 (5 bases). Germline CDR1 and CDR2: DFQATT and SNEGSKA (reference sequence). The CDR3 is 11 residues long. V gave up 8 bases and J gave up 5 bases, with 12 bases separating them. The DNA of the CDR3 is TGCAGTCCTGGGTCGGGGGAGACCCAGTACTTC. Residues: CSPGSGETQYF.

The V and J genes are TRBV6-6 and TRBJ2-3, with 11 bases fitting TRBD1. The CDR3 runs 15 residues. Per the germline V gene, CDR1 is MNHNY and CDR2 is SVGAGI (reference sequence). The ends lost 6 bases at V and 2 bases at J; junction bases unmatched: 4. CDR3 in DNA: TGTGCCAGCAGAGGGGACAGGGGGATCACAGATACGCAGTATTTT. This translates into CASRGDRGITDTQYF.